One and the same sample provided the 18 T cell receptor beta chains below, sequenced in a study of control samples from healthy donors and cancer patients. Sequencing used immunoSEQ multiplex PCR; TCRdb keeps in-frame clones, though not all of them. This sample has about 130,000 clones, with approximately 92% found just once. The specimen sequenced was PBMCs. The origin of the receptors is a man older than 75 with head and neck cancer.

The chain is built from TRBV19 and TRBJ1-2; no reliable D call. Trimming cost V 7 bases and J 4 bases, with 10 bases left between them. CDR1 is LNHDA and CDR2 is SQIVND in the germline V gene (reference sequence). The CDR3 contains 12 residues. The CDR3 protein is CASTQSLYGYTF. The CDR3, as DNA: TGTGCCAGTACTCAGTCTCTCTATGGCTACACCTTC.

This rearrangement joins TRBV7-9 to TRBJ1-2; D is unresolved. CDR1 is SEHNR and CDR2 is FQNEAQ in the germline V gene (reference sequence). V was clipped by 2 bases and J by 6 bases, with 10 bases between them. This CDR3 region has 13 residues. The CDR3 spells CASSLRRQDGYTF. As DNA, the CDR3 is TGTGCCAGCAGCTTAAGACGGCAAGATGGCTACACCTTC.

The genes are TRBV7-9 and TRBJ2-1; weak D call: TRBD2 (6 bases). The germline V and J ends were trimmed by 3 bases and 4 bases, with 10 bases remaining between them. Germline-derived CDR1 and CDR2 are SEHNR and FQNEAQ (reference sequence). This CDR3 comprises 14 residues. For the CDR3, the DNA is TGTGCCAGCAGCTTCGGGACTTCATACAATGAGCAGTTCTTC. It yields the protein CASSFGTSYNEQFF.

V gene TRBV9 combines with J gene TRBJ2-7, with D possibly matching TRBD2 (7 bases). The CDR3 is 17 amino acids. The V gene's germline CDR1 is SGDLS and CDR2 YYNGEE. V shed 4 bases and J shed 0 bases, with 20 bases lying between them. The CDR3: CASSPQTGGLSSYEQYF. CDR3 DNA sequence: TGTGCCAGCAGCCCCCAGACCGGGGGGCTGAGCTCCTACGAGCAGTACTTC.

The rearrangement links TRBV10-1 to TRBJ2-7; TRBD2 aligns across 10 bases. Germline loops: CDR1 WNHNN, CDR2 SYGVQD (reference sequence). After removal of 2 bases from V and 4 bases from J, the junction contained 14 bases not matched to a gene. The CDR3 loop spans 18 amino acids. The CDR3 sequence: CASSEGASGSLNPYEQYF. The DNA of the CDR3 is TGCGCCAGCAGTGAGGGGGCTAGCGGGAGCCTCAATCCTTACGAGCAGTACTTC.

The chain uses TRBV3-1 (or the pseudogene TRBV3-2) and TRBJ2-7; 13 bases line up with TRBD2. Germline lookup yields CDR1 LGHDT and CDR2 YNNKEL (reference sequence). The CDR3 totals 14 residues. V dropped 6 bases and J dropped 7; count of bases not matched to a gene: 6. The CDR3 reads CASSRTSGGGEQYF. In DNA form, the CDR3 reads TGTGCCAGCAGTCGGACTAGCGGGGGAGGGGAGCAGTACTTC.

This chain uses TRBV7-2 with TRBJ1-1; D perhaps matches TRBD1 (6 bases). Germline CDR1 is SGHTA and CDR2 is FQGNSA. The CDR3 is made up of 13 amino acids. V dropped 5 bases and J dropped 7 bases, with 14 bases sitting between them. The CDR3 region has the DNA TGTGCCAGCAGCCCGAAGGGGGGAGGTGAAGCTTTCTTT. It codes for CASSPKGGGEAFF.

DNA of the CDR3: TGCGCCAGCAGCCAAAACTCCTATGCGGGGAATGGCTACACCTTC. It is translated as CASSQNSYAGNGYTF. The chain is built from TRBV4-3 and TRBJ1-2; D gene unclear. This CDR3 has 15 amino acids. The V gene lost 2 bases and the J gene lost 6 bases, with 16 bases spanning the gap. CDR1 LGHNA and CDR2 YSLEER come from the germline V gene.

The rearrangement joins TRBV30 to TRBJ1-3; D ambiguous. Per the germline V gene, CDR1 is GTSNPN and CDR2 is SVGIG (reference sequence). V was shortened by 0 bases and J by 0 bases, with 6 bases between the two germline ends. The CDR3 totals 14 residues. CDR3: CAWSVTSSGNTIYF. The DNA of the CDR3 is TGTGCCTGGAGTGTAACCTCCTCTGGAAACACCATATATTTT.

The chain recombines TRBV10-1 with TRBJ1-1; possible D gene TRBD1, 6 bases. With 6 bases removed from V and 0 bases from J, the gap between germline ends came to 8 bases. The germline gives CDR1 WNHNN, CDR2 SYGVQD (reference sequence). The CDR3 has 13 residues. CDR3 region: CASRDRLNTEAFF. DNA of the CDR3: TGCGCCAGCAGGGACAGACTGAACACTGAAGCTTTCTTT.

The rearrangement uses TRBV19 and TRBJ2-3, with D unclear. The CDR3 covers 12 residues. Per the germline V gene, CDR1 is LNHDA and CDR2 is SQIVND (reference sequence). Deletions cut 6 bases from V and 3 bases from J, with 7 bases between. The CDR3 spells CASSARTDTQYF. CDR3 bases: TGTGCCAGTAGCGCTCGGACAGATACGCAGTATTTT.

CDR3 DNA: TGTGCCAGCAGGGGACAGAACACTGAAGCTTTCTTT. Protein: CASRGQNTEAFF. V gene TRBV6-5 combines with J gene TRBJ1-1, with D possibly TRBD1 on 6 matching bases. V lost 6 bases, J lost 1 base, and 6 bases lay in between. The germline gives CDR1 MNHEY, CDR2 SVGAGI. The CDR3 sequence is 12 residues long.

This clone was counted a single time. CDR3 sequence (DNA): TGCAGTGCTACTGACAGGGGCCAAGAGACCCAGTACTTC. Translation: CSATDRGQETQYF. This chain uses TRBV20-1 with TRBJ2-5; 8 nucleotides match TRBD1. The CDR3 loop spans 13 amino acids. V was clipped by 4 bases and J by 1 base; unmatched bases: 2. CDR1 and CDR2 (germline): DFQATT, SNEGSKA (reference sequence).

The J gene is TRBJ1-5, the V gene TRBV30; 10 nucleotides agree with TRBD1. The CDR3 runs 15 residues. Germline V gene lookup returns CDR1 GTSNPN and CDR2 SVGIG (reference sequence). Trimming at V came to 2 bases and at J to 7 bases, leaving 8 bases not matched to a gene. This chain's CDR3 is CAWSRGGTGVQPQHF. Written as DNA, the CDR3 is TGTGCCTGGAGTAGAGGCGGGACAGGGGTCCAGCCCCAGCATTTT.

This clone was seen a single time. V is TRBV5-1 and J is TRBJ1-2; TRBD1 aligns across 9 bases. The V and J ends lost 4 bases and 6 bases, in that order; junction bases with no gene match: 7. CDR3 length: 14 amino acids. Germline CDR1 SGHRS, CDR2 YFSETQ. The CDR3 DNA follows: TGCGCCAGCAGCCCGGGGACAGGGAGGAATGGCTACACCTTC. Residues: CASSPGTGRNGYTF.

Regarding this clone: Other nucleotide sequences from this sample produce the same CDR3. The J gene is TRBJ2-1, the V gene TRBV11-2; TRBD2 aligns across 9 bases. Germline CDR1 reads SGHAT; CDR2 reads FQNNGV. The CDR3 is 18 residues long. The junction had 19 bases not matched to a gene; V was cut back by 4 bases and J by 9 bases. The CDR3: CASSSRAGGLGWVSEQFF. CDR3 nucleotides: TGTGCCAGCAGCTCCCGGGCGGGGGGGCTGGGTTGGGTTAGTGAGCAGTTCTTC.

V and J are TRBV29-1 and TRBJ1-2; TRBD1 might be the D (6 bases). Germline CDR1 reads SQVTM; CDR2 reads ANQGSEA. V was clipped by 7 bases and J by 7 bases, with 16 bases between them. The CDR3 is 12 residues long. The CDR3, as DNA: TGCAGCGCAACGTCAACGGGGGCTGGCTACACCTTC. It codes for CSATSTGAGYTF. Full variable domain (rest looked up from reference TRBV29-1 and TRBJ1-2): SAVISQKPSRDICQRGTSLTIQCQVDSQVTMMFWYRQQPGQSLTLIATANQGSEATYESGFVIDKFPISRPNLTFSTLTVSNMSPEDSSIYLCSATSTGAGYTFGSGTRLTVV.

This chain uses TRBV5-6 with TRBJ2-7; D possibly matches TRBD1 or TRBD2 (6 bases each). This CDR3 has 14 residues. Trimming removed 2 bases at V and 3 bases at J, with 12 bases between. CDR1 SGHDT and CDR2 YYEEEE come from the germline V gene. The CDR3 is CASSFTGTRYEQYF. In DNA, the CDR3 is TGTGCCAGCAGCTTCACAGGGACTCGCTACGAGCAGTACTTC.